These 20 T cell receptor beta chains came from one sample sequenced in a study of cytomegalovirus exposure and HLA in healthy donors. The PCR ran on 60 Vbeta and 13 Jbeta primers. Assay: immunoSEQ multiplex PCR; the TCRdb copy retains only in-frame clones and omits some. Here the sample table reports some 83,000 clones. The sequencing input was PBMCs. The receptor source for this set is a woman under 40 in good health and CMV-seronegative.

The CDR3 is CATSRSGQIGTDTQYF. CDR3 in DNA: TGTGCCACCAGCAGAAGTGGACAGATCGGAACAGATACGCAGTATTTT. The genes are TRBV15 and TRBJ2-3; tentative D call: TRBD1 (6 bases). CDR1 is LNHNV, CDR2 YYDKDF, per germline (reference sequence). This CDR3 region has 16 residues. V shed 2 bases and J shed 3 bases, with 15 bases lying between them.

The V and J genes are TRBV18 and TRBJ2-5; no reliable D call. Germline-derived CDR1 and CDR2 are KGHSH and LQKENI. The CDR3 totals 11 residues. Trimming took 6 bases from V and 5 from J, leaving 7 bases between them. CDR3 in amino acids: CASSLSETQYF. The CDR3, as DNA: TGTGCCAGCTCTCTCTCGGAGACCCAGTACTTC.

The CDR3 loop reads CSVETGGYNEQFF. CDR3 DNA sequence: TGCAGCGTTGAAACAGGGGGTTACAATGAGCAGTTCTTC. The chain couples TRBV29-1 to TRBJ2-1, with TRBD1 matching over 8 bases. The CDR3 sequence is 13 residues long. Germline CDR1 SQVTM, CDR2 ANQGSEA. Trimming took 2 bases from V and 4 from J; bases not matched to a gene: 1.

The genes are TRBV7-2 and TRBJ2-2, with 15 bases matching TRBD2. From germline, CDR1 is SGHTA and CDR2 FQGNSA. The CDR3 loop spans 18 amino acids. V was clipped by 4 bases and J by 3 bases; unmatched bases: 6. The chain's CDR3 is CASSSPGLAGGYTGELFF. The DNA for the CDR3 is TGTGCCAGCAGCTCTCCGGGACTAGCGGGGGGTTACACCGGGGAGCTGTTTTTT.

CDR3 coding DNA: TGTGCCAGCAGCCAATTACTCGGTGGGGGCGGCTACACCTTC. The encoded protein is CASSQLLGGGGYTF. The chain combines TRBV6-5 with TRBJ1-2, with D possibly TRBD1 on 6 matching bases. Trimming stripped 6 bases from V and 8 bases from J, with 19 bases between. Germline CDR1 is MNHEY and CDR2 is SVGAGI. This CDR3 has 14 residues.

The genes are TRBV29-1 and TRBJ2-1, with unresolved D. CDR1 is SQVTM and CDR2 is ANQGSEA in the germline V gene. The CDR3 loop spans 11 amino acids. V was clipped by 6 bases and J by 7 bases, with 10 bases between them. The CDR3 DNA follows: TGCAGCGTGTTTCCGGGTAATGAGCAGTTCTTC. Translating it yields CSVFPGNEQFF.

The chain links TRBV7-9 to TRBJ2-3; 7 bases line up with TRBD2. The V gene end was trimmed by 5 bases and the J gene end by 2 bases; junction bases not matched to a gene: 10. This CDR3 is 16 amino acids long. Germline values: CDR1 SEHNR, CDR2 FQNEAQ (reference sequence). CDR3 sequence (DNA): TGTGCCAGCAGCCCAGAGGGACTACAATTCACAGATACGCAGTATTTT. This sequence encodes CASSPEGLQFTDTQYF.

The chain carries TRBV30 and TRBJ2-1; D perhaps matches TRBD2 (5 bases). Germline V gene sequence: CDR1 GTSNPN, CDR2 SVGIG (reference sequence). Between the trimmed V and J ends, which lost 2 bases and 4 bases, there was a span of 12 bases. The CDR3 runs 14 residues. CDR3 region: CAWSPGLQYNEQFF. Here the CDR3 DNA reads TGTGCCTGGAGTCCCGGACTTCAGTACAATGAGCAGTTCTTC.

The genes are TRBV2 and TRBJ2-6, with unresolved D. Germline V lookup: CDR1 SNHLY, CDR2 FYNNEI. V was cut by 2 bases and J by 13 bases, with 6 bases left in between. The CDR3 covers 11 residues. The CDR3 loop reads CASSEPVVLTF. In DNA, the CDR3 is TGTGCCAGCAGTGAACCCGTTGTCCTGACTTTC.

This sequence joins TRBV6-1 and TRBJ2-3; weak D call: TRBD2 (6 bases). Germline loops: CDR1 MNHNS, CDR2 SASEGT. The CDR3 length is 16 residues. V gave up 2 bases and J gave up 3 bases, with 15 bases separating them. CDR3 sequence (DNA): TGTGCCAGCAGTGAACGCGGGGTAGGGGTTACAGATACGCAGTATTTT. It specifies CASSERGVGVTDTQYF.

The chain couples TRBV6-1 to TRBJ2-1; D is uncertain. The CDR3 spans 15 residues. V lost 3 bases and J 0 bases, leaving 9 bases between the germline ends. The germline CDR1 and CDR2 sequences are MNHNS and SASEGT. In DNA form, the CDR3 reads TGTGCCAGCAGTGAGATCTGGAGCTCCTACAATGAGCAGTTCTTC. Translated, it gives CASSEIWSSYNEQFF.

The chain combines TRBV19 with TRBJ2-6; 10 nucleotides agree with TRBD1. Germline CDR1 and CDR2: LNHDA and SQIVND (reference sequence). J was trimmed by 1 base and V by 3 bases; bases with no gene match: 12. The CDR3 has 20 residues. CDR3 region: CASSIQDRGNQLSGANVLTF. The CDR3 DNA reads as TGTGCCAGTAGTATCCAGGACAGGGGGAACCAATTATCTGGGGCCAACGTCCTGACTTTC.

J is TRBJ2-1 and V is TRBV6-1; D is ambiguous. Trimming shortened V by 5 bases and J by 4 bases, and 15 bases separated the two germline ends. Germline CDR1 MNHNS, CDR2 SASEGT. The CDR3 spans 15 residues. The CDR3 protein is CASSNYGQTYNEQFF. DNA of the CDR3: TGTGCCAGCAGTAACTACGGTCAAACGTACAATGAGCAGTTCTTC.

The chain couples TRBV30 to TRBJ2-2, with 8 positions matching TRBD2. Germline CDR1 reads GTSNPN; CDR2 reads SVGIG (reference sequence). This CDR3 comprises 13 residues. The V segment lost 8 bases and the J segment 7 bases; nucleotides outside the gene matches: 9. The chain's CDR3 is CAARGGVNGELFF. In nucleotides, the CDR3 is TGTGCCGCTCGGGGGGGCGTTAACGGGGAGCTGTTTTTT. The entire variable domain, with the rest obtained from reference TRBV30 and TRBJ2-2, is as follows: SQTIHQWPATLVQPVGSPLSLECTVEGTSNPNLYWYRQAAGRGLQLLFYSVGIGQISSEVPQNLSASRPQDRQFILSSKKLLLSDSGFYLCAARGGVNGELFFGEGSRLTVL.

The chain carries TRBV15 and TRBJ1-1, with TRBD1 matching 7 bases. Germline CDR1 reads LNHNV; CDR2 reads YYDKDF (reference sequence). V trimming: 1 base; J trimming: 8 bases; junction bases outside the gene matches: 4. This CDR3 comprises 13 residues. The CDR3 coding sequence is TGTGCCACCAGCAGAGCCCGGACAGGCGAAGCTTTCTTT. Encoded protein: CATSRARTGEAFF.

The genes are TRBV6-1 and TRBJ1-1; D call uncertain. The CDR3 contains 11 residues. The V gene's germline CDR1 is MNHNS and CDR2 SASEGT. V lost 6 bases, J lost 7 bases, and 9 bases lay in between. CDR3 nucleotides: TGTGCCAGCAGCACAACCCTTGAAGCTTTCTTT. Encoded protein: CASSTTLEAFF.

The chain's CDR3 is CASSPGGEQYF. CDR3 coding DNA: TGTGCCAGTAGCCCCGGGGGCGAGCAGTACTTC. This chain uses TRBV19 with TRBJ2-7, with a possible D match to TRBD2 (6 bases). V lost 6 bases and J 6 bases, leaving 9 bases between the germline ends. CDR1 and CDR2 from the germline V gene are LNHDA and SQIVND (reference sequence). The CDR3 is made up of 11 amino acids. The variable domain in full, with the rest retrieved from reference TRBV19 and TRBJ2-7, is DGGITQSPKYLFRKEGQNVTLSCEQNLNHDAMYWYRQDPGQGLRLIYYSQIVNDFQKGDIAEGYSVSREKKESFPLTVTSAQKNPTAFYLCASSPGGEQYFGPGTRLTVT.

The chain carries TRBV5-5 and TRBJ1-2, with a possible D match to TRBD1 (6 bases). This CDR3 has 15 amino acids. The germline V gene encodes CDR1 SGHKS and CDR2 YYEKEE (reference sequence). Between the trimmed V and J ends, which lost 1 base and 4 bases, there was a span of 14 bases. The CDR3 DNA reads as TGTGCCAGCAGCTTGACGGCAGGGGATCCCTATGGCTACACCTTC. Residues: CASSLTAGDPYGYTF.

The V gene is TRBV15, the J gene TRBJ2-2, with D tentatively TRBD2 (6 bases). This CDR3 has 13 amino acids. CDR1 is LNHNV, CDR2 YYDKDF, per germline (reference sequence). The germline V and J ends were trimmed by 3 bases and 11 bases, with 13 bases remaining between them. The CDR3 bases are TGTGCCACCAGCAGGGGGGACTCTATCGAGCTGTTTTTT. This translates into CATSRGDSIELFF.

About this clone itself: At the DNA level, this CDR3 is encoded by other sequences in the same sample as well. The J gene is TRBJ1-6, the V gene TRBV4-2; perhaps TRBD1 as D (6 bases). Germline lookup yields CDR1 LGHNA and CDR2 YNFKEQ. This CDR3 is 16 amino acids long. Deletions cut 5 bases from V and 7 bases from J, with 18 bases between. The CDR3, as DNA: TGTGCCAGCAGCTCACAGGGCAACTCGGTCAATTCACCCCTCCACTTT. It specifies CASSSQGNSVNSPLHF.